The present entry profiles one T cell receptor (beta chain) with its context. The sample is drawn from a study of blood T cell repertoires in COVID-19. Overall study: Acute and convalescent COVID-19 samples came from the United States, Italy and Spain. T cells, B-cell-depleted T cells, or PBMCs supplied cDNA or gDNA.

Germline V lookup: CDR1 MDHEN, CDR2 SYDVKM. The CDR3 has 14 residues. The junction had 9 bases not matched to a gene; V was cut back by 4 bases and J by 8 bases. Study processing details: The assay estimated nucleated cells by amplifying reference gene primers. The data were produced by immunoSEQ multiplex PCR, yet TCRdb's version contains in-frame clones alone and is incomplete. V and J calls and clone size are as listed in that table; D and trimming were resolved from the DNA. The top ten hold 1.5% to 2% of the sample, which has 110,000 to 150,000 clones, around 90% seen once. This TCR derives from a man in his 70s with acute or convalescent COVID-19. The sample comprised peripheral blood. V gene TRBV28 combines with J gene TRBJ1-2; 8 positions agree with TRBD1. The CDR3 spells CASSSGTGTRGYTF. CDR3 bases: TGTGCCAGCAGTTCCGGGACAGGTACTCGGGGCTACACCTTC.